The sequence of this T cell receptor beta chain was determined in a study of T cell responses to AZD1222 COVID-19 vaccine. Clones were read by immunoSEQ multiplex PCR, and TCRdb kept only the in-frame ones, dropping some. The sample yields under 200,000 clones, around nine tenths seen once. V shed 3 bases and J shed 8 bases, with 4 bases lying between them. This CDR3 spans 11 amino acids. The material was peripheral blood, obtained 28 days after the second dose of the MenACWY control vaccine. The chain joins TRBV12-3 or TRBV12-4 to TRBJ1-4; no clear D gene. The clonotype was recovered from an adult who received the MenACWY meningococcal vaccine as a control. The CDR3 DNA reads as TGTGCCAGCAGTTTGCAGGAAAAACTGTTTTTT. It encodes CASSLQEKLFF.